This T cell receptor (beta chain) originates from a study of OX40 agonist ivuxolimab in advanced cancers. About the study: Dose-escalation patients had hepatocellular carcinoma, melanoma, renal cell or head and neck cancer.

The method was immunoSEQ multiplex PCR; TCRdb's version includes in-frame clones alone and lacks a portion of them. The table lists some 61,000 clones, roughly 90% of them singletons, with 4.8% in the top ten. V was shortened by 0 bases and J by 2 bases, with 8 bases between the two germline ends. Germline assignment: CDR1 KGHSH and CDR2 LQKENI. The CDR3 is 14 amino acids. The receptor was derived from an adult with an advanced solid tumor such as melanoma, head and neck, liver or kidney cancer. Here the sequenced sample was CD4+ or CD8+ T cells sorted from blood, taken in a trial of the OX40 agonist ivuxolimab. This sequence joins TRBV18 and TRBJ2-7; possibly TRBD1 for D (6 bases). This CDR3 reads CASSPPAGAYEQYF. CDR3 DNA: TGTGCCAGCTCACCACCGGCAGGGGCCTACGAGCAGTACTTC.